Listed below are T cell receptor beta chains from one sample, sequenced in a study of blood T cells in healthy people across ages. From the 5' RACE reads, TCRdb called clonotypes with MiXCR, one entry per CDR3 protein. Of 650,000 to 1,000,000 distinct CDR3 sequences in the sample, about 37% are singletons; the top ten hold around 13%. The specimen sequenced was blood. The origin of the receptors is a man aged 18 to 35 in good health. Both conserved end residues are part of each CDR3. The D gene is left open where the match is weak. Some rows have no size entry. The others give once, few or many, or a class for an expanded clone.

j_call: TRBJ2-1; v_call: TRBV10-3; clone_size: -; d_call: TRBD1; cdr3_nt: TGTGCCATCACCGGGGGACAGGGGTCCTACAATGAGCAGTTCTTC; cdr3_aa: CAITGGQGSYNEQFF
j_call: TRBJ2-7; v_call: TRBV29-1; clone_size: few; d_call: -; cdr3_nt: TGCAGCGTTGCGGGTTTCGTGGGACGGGACGAGCAGTACTTC; cdr3_aa: CSVAGFVGRDEQYF
j_call: TRBJ2-3; v_call: TRBV3-1; clone_size: -; d_call: TRBD2; cdr3_nt: TGTGCCAGCAGCCAAGGGTGGTCACGGACAGCCGGGACTAGCGGGCTATATAGCACAGATACGCAGTATTTT; cdr3_aa: CASSQGWSRTAGTSGLYSTDTQYF
j_call: TRBJ2-7; v_call: TRBV6-2/TRBV6-3; clone_size: -; d_call: TRBD2; cdr3_nt: TGTGCCAGCACCGCGGGACTAGCGGGGGGATCGTACTTC; cdr3_aa: CASTAGLAGGSYF
j_call: TRBJ2-7; v_call: TRBV6-2/TRBV6-3; clone_size: -; d_call: -; cdr3_nt: TGTGCCAGCAGCCTCTCGGGATCTACCTACAATGAGCAGTACTTC; cdr3_aa: CASSLSGSTYNEQYF
j_call: TRBJ2-5; v_call: TRBV25-1; clone_size: -; d_call: -; cdr3_nt: TGTGCCAGCAGTGAATATATGGTGGGGCAAGAGACCCAGTACTTC; cdr3_aa: CASSEYMVGQETQYF
j_call: TRBJ1-5; v_call: TRBV12-3/TRBV12-4; clone_size: -; d_call: -; cdr3_nt: TGTGCCAGCAGTTTGATCGGGCCAGATCTTCAGCCCCAGCATTTT; cdr3_aa: CASSLIGPDLQPQHF
j_call: TRBJ2-5; v_call: TRBV5-1; clone_size: many; d_call: TRBD2; cdr3_nt: TGTGCCAGCAGTTGGACTAGCGGACAAGAGACCCAGTACTTC; cdr3_aa: CASSWTSGQETQYF
j_call: TRBJ2-1; v_call: TRBV16; clone_size: -; d_call: -; cdr3_nt: TGTGCCAGCAGCCAAACTAGTAGAGAGCAGTTCTTC; cdr3_aa: CASSQTSREQFF
j_call: TRBJ2-3; v_call: TRBV12-3/TRBV12-4; clone_size: few; d_call: TRBD2; cdr3_nt: TGTGCCAGCAGTTCAGCGGGAGTTAGCACAGATACGCAGTATTTT; cdr3_aa: CASSSAGVSTDTQYF
j_call: TRBJ2-1; v_call: TRBV19; clone_size: few; d_call: -; cdr3_nt: TGTGCCAGTAGTAGGAGGGGATCCTACAATGAGCAGTTCTTC; cdr3_aa: CASSRRGSYNEQFF
j_call: TRBJ1-2; v_call: TRBV20-1; clone_size: few; d_call: -; cdr3_nt: TGCAGTGCTAGAGATTTCGGCTATGGCTACACCTTC; cdr3_aa: CSARDFGYGYTF
j_call: TRBJ2-1; v_call: TRBV11-2; clone_size: few; d_call: -; cdr3_nt: TGTGCCAGCAGCTCAGACTGGCTGGGAGAGCAGTTCTTC; cdr3_aa: CASSSDWLGEQFF
j_call: TRBJ1-3; v_call: TRBV4-3; clone_size: -; d_call: -; cdr3_nt: TGCGCCAGCAGCCAGGAAGGAAGGTGGGGAAACACCATATATTTT; cdr3_aa: CASSQEGRWGNTIYF
j_call: TRBJ1-1; v_call: TRBV18; clone_size: -; d_call: -; cdr3_nt: TGTGCCAGCTCACGGGAACCCACGAGGGAAGCTTTCTTT; cdr3_aa: CASSREPTREAFF
j_call: TRBJ2-1; v_call: TRBV5-5; clone_size: -; d_call: TRBD2; cdr3_nt: TGTGCCAGCAACCCCGAGGGTTCTAGCGGGGGATATGGTGAGCAGTTCTTC; cdr3_aa: CASNPEGSSGGYGEQFF
j_call: TRBJ2-7; v_call: TRBV10-3; clone_size: -; d_call: -; cdr3_nt: TGTGCCATCAGCAACTCCGGGACTCATGCCTACGAGCAGTACTTC; cdr3_aa: CAISNSGTHAYEQYF
j_call: TRBJ2-7; v_call: TRBV7-2; clone_size: once; d_call: -; cdr3_nt: TGTGCCAGCAGCCCGGGTCGGGGGGCGCGGGGGTACAATGAGCAGTACTTC; cdr3_aa: CASSPGRGARGYNEQYF
j_call: TRBJ2-2; v_call: TRBV11-2; clone_size: few; d_call: TRBD1; cdr3_nt: TGTGCCAGCAGCTTAGACCTCGAGAGGGGGCGGACGGGGGAGCTGTTTTTT; cdr3_aa: CASSLDLERGRTGELFF
j_call: TRBJ2-3; v_call: TRBV15; clone_size: -; d_call: TRBD1; cdr3_nt: TGTGCCACCAGCAGACTGGTTGGACAGGGAACAGATACGCAGTATTTT; cdr3_aa: CATSRLVGQGTDTQYF
j_call: TRBJ2-7; v_call: TRBV12-5; clone_size: -; d_call: TRBD2; cdr3_nt: TGTGCTAGTGGTTTGGTACTTTCCCTAGCGGGAGATTACAATGAGCAGTACTTC; cdr3_aa: CASGLVLSLAGDYNEQYF
j_call: TRBJ1-6; v_call: TRBV12-3/TRBV12-4; clone_size: -; d_call: -; cdr3_nt: TGTGCCAGCAGTATCTGCGGGGGGAATTCACCCCTCCACTTT; cdr3_aa: CASSICGGNSPLHF
j_call: TRBJ1-5; v_call: TRBV7-2; clone_size: few; d_call: -; cdr3_nt: TGTGCCAGCAGCTTAACAGCCAGTGGGTTAATGGGGCCCCAGCATTTT; cdr3_aa: CASSLTASGLMGPQHF
j_call: TRBJ2-5; v_call: TRBV2; clone_size: -; d_call: -; cdr3_nt: TGTGCCGATAACGGGTCTGGGGCCCAGTACTTC; cdr3_aa: CADNGSGAQYF